A selection of T cell receptor beta chains follows, all from one sample in a study of cytomegalovirus exposure and HLA in healthy donors. The method was immunoSEQ multiplex PCR; TCRdb's version includes in-frame clones alone and lacks a portion of them. The profile covers roughly 120,000 clones, with 79% appearing a single time and around 4.5% taken by the ten largest. Source material: PBMCs. These receptors all come from a man aged 25 to 45 in good health and CMV-seropositive. The CDR3 runs from the conserved cysteine through the conserved F or W. The D gene is left open where the match is weak. A row's size may be missing; if present it is once, few, many or a size class.

length,V,J,size,D,CDR3,DNA
13,TRBV5-1,TRBJ2-7,-,-,CASSPGFPYEQYF,TGCGCCAGCAGCCCAGGGTTTCCCTACGAGCAGTACTTC
17,TRBV28,TRBJ2-2,-,TRBD2,CASSSPGTSGRTGELFF,TGTGCCAGCAGTTCACCCGGGACTAGCGGGAGAACCGGGGAGCTGTTTTTT
16,TRBV18,TRBJ1-4,-,TRBD1,CASSPRTGGAGEKLFF,TGTGCCAGCTCGCCACGAACAGGGGGCGCTGGTGAAAAACTGTTTTTT
15,TRBV28,TRBJ1-5,once,TRBD1,CASSFPDRGGQPQHF,TGTGCCAGCAGTTTCCCTGACAGGGGGGGCCAGCCCCAGCATTTT
18,TRBV29-1,TRBJ2-1,-,TRBD1,CSVGGQGKGLVVYNEQFF,TGCAGCGTCGGGGGACAGGGAAAAGGACTAGTTGTCTACAATGAGCAGTTCTTC
17,TRBV7-2,TRBJ2-7,-,TRBD2,CASSLRPSGRVSYEQYF,TGTGCCAGCAGCTTACGCCCTAGCGGGAGGGTATCCTACGAGCAGTACTTC
17,TRBV9,TRBJ2-2,-,TRBD1,CASSPGIQGANTGELFF,TGTGCCAGCAGCCCCGGCATTCAGGGGGCGAACACCGGGGAGCTGTTTTTT
15,TRBV19,TRBJ1-6,-,-,CASSIDRISNSPLHF,TGTGCCAGTAGTATAGACAGGATAAGCAATTCACCCCTCCACTTT
13,TRBV4-3,TRBJ2-5,-,-,CASSHVGQETQYF,TGCGCCAGCAGCCATGTGGGGCAGGAGACCCAGTACTTC
13,TRBV27,TRBJ2-7,few,TRBD1,CASSPTGGYEQYF,TGTGCCAGCAGTCCGACAGGGGGCTACGAGCAGTACTTC
15,TRBV6-1,TRBJ2-2,-,-,CASSEARSGAGELFF,TGTGCCAGCAGTGAAGCCAGGTCAGGCGCCGGGGAGCTGTTTTTT
12,TRBV5-1,TRBJ2-5,-,-,CASSLFQETQYF,TGCGCCAGCAGCCTTTTCCAAGAGACCCAGTACTTC
13,TRBV5-4,TRBJ1-2,few,-,CASSFNSDYGYTF,TGTGCCAGCAGCTTTAATTCTGACTATGGCTACACCTTC
16,TRBV27,TRBJ1-4,once,TRBD1,CASSPYTGDTNEKLFF,TGTGCCAGCAGTCCCTACACAGGGGACACTAATGAAAAACTGTTTTTT
16,TRBV5-1,TRBJ1-3,-,TRBD1,CASSLATSSGGNTIYF,TGCGCCAGCAGCTTGGCCACTTCATCAGGGGGCAACACCATATATTTT
17,TRBV9,TRBJ1-6,-,TRBD1,CASSATTGGINNSPLHF,TGTGCCAGCAGCGCCACGACAGGGGGAATAAATAATTCACCCCTCCACTTT
13,TRBV14,TRBJ1-4,-,-,CASSRQNGEKLFF,TGTGCCAGCAGCCGACAGAACGGAGAAAAACTGTTTTTT
15,TRBV2,TRBJ2-1,-,-,CASRATGSSYNEQFF,TGTGCCAGCAGAGCTACAGGGAGCTCCTACAATGAGCAGTTCTTC
15,TRBV9,TRBJ2-7,-,TRBD1,CASSVTTGGGYEQYF,TGTGCCAGCAGCGTTACGACAGGGGGCGGTTACGAGCAGTACTTC
16,TRBV11-3,TRBJ2-1,-,-,CASSPAGDYSYNEQFF,TGTGCCAGCAGTCCAGCGGGCGATTACTCCTACAATGAGCAGTTCTTC
15,TRBV23-1,TRBJ2-7,-,TRBD2,CASSQSRGAGYEQYF,TGCGCCAGCAGTCAATCGAGAGGAGCGGGGTACGAGCAGTACTTC
16,TRBV7-2,TRBJ2-7,-,TRBD2,CASSLVTSGGTYEQYF,TGTGCCAGCAGCTTAGTGACTAGCGGGGGGACCTACGAGCAGTACTTC
14,TRBV7-6,TRBJ2-1,-,-,CASSLASGVDEQFF,TGTGCCAGCAGCTTAGCGTCGGGGGTCGATGAGCAGTTCTTC
14,TRBV5-1,TRBJ2-3,few,-,CASSLVPNTDTQYF,TGCGCCAGCAGCTTGGTCCCCAACACAGATACGCAGTATTTT
17,TRBV7-6,TRBJ1-1,-,TRBD1,CASSPRQGSVFDTEAFF,TGTGCCAGCAGCCCCCGACAGGGGTCTGTCTTTGACACTGAAGCTTTCTTT
14,TRBV5-1,TRBJ2-1,once,-,CASSQQASRHEQFF,TGCGCCAGCAGCCAGCAGGCTTCACGTCATGAGCAGTTCTTC
15,TRBV28,TRBJ2-7,-,TRBD1,CASSVRGTGPYEQYF,TGTGCCAGCAGTGTCCGGGGGACAGGTCCCTACGAGCAGTACTTC
15,TRBV7-9,TRBJ2-1,-,TRBD2,CASSLLLAGYNEQFF,TGTGCCAGCAGCTTATTACTAGCGGGCTACAATGAGCAGTTCTTC
15,TRBV30,TRBJ1-2,once,-,CAWSGKALPNYGYTF,TGTGCCTGGAGTGGAAAGGCACTACCTAACTATGGCTACACCTTC
15,TRBV6-6,TRBJ2-7,-,TRBD1,CASSYGTDGAYEQYF,TGTGCCAGCAGTTACGGGACAGATGGAGCCTACGAGCAGTACTTC
17,TRBV28,TRBJ1-5,-,TRBD1,CASRGTGGLLSNQPQHF,TGTGCCAGCAGAGGGACAGGGGGCCTCCTTAGCAATCAGCCCCAGCATTTT
16,TRBV27,TRBJ1-1,-,-,CASSLSAGASLTEAFF,TGTGCCAGCAGTTTATCCGCAGGGGCTTCTCTCACTGAAGCTTTCTTT
15,TRBV7-9,TRBJ1-2,-,-,CASSLGEGGHYGYTF,TGTGCCAGCAGCTTAGGGGAAGGGGGACACTATGGCTACACCTTC
17,TRBV6-1,TRBJ2-3,-,TRBD2,CASSEGLAGPSWDTQYF,TGTGCCAGCAGTGAAGGACTAGCGGGGCCCTCGTGGGATACGCAGTATTTT
17,TRBV7-8,TRBJ2-3,few,TRBD2,CASSERLAGGPGDTQYF,TGTGCCAGCAGCGAGCGTTTAGCGGGGGGGCCGGGAGATACGCAGTATTTT
13,TRBV2,TRBJ2-5,-,TRBD1,CASSGGQEETQYF,TGTGCCAGCAGTGGAGGACAGGAAGAGACCCAGTACTTC
13,TRBV11-2,TRBJ1-2,once,-,CASSLYQGSGYTF,TGTGCCAGCAGCTTATACCAGGGGTCTGGCTACACCTTC
16,TRBV27,TRBJ1-4,-,TRBD1,CASRSQGQGNNEKLFF,TGTGCCAGCAGGAGCCAAGGACAGGGCAACAATGAAAAACTGTTTTTT
16,TRBV18,TRBJ2-1,-,TRBD1,CASSRIQGAPYNEQFF,TGTGCCAGCTCACGCATACAGGGGGCCCCCTACAATGAGCAGTTCTTC
16,TRBV9,TRBJ2-2,-,TRBD1,CASSLMGQPNTGELFF,TGTGCCAGCAGCCTAATGGGACAGCCGAACACCGGGGAGCTGTTTTTT
17,TRBV19,TRBJ1-1,-,-,CASSILPFGLRNTEAFF,TGTGCCAGTAGTATTCTCCCCTTCGGACTGAGGAACACTGAAGCTTTCTTT
18,TRBV7-2,TRBJ2-7,-,TRBD2,CASSPWTSGGGGGSLKYF,TGTGCCAGCAGCCCGTGGACTAGCGGGGGGGGAGGGGGTTCCCTTAAGTACTTC
15,TRBV15,TRBJ1-2,-,TRBD1,CATKSTGGSNYGYTF,TGTGCCACCAAGTCGACAGGGGGATCTAACTATGGCTACACCTTC
12,TRBV27,TRBJ2-3,once,-,CASSPLPPGEYF,TGTGCCAGCAGTCCCCTCCCCCCCGGGGAGTATTTT
16,TRBV7-9,TRBJ2-6,-,-,CASSLHRVTGANGLTF,TGTGCCAGCAGCTTGCACAGGGTAACTGGGGCCAACGGCCTGACTTTC
12,TRBV4-2,TRBJ1-2,-,-,CASSPPSHGYTF,TGTGCCAGCAGCCCCCCGTCACACGGCTACACCTTC
14,TRBV11-2,TRBJ1-1,-,TRBD1,CASSFRTGGTEAFF,TGTGCCAGCAGCTTCAGGACAGGGGGGACTGAAGCTTTCTTT
14,TRBV25-1,TRBJ2-7,-,-,CASSYRRTTYEQYF,TGTGCCAGCAGTTACAGACGTACCACCTACGAGCAGTACTTC
14,TRBV5-1,TRBJ1-3,-,TRBD1,CASSITGGGNTIYF,TGCGCCAGCAGCATCACAGGGGGTGGAAACACCATATATTTT
15,TRBV19,TRBJ1-3,-,-,CASSTGEWAGNTIYF,TGTGCCAGTAGTACAGGGGAGTGGGCTGGAAACACCATATATTTT
13,TRBV29-1,TRBJ2-7,-,TRBD2,CSVGSGGPYEQYF,TGCAGCGTTGGGTCGGGGGGTCCCTACGAGCAGTACTTC
14,TRBV7-2,TRBJ1-2,-,-,CASSLVRGNYGYTF,TGTGCCAGCAGCTTAGTCAGGGGCAACTATGGCTACACCTTC
15,TRBV4-3,TRBJ2-1,-,TRBD1,CASSKGQGSYNEQFF,TGCGCCAGCAGCAAGGGACAGGGCTCCTACAATGAGCAGTTCTTC
13,TRBV7-3,TRBJ2-5,-,-,CASSDQGYGTQYF,TGTGCCAGCAGCGATCAGGGTTACGGGACCCAGTACTTC
14,TRBV6-5,TRBJ2-5,-,TRBD1,CASNSGTGGADQYF,TGTGCCAGCAATTCCGGGACAGGGGGCGCCGACCAGTACTTC
15,TRBV18,TRBJ1-2,-,-,CASSPPGGSNYGYTF,TGTGCCAGCTCACCACCGGGGGGGTCCAACTATGGCTACACCTTC
13,TRBV5-1,TRBJ1-1,-,-,CASSLQGLPEAFF,TGCGCCAGCAGCTTGCAGGGATTGCCTGAAGCTTTCTTT
16,TRBV11-2,TRBJ2-1,few,TRBD1,CASSLTRTGAYNEQFF,TGTGCCAGCAGCTTAACAAGGACAGGGGCCTACAATGAGCAGTTCTTC
12,TRBV11-2,TRBJ1-1,-,-,CASSLVQTEAFF,TGTGCCAGCAGCTTAGTACAGACTGAAGCTTTCTTT
16,TRBV18,TRBJ1-2,-,-,CASSPSMPGEGYGYTF,TGTGCCAGCTCACCAAGTATGCCGGGGGAGGGCTATGGCTACACCTTC